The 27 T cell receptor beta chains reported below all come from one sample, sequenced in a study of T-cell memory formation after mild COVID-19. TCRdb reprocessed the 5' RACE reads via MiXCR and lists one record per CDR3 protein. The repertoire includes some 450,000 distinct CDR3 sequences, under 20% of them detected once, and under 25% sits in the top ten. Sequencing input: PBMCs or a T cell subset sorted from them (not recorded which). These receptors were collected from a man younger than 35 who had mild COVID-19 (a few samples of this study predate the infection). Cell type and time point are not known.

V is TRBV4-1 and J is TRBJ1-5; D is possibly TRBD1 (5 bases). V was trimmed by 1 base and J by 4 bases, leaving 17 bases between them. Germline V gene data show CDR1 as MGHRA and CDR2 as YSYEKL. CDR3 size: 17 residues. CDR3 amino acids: CASSQVGRGGANQPQHF. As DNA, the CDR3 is TGCGCCAGCAGCCAAGTAGGCCGGGGAGGGGCGAATCAGCCCCAGCATTTT.

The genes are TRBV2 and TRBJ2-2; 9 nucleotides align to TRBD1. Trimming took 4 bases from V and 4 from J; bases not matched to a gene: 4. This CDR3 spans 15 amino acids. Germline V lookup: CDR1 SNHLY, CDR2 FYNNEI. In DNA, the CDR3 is TGTGCCAGCAGTGTACAGGGGGCGAGCACCGGGGAGCTGTTTTTT. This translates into CASSVQGASTGELFF.

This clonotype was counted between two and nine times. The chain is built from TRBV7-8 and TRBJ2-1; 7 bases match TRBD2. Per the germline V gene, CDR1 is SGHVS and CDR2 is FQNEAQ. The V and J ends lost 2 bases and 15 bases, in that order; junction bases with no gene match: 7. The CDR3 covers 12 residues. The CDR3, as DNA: TGTGCCAGCAGCTTAAAAGCGGGAAGTTGGTTCTTC. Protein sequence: CASSLKAGSWFF. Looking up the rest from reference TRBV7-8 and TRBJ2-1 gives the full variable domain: GAGVSQSPRYKVAKRGQDVALRCDPISGHVSLFWYQQALGQGPEFLTYFQNEAQLDKSGLPSDRFFAERPEGSVSTLKIQRTQQEDSAVYLCASSLKAGSWFFGPGTRLTVL.

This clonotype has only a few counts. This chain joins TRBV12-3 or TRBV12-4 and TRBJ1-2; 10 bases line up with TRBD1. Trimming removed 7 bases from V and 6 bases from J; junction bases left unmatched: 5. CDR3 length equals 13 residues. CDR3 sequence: CASTRQGANGYTF. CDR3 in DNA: TGTGCCAGCACTCGACAGGGGGCAAATGGCTACACCTTC.

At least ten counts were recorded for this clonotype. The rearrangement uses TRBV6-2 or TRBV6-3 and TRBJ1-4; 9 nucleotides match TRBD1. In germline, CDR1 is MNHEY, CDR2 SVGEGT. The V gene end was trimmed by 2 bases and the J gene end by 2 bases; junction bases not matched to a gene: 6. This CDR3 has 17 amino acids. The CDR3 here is CASSYRTGDLTNEKLFF. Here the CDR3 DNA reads TGTGCCAGCAGTTACCGGACAGGGGATCTGACTAATGAAAAACTGTTTTTT.

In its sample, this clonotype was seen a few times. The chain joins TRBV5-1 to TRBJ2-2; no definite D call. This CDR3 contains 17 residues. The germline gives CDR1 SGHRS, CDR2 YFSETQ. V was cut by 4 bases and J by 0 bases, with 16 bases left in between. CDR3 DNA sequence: TGCGCCAGCAGCCCGAGGCAGGTCCGGCCGAACACCGGGGAGCTGTTTTTT. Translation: CASSPRQVRPNTGELFF.

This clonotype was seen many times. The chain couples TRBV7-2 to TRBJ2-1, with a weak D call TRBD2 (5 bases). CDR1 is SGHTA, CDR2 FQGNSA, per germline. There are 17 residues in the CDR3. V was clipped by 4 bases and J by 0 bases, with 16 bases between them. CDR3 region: CASSSGFPGSSYNEQFF. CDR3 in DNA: TGTGCCAGCAGCTCAGGATTCCCGGGGAGCTCCTACAATGAGCAGTTCTTC. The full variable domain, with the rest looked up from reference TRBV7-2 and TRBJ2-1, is GAGVSQSPSNKVTEKGKDVELRCDPISGHTALYWYRQSLGQGLEFLIYFQGNSAPDKSGLPSDRFSAERTGGSVSTLTIQRTQQEDSAVYLCASSSGFPGSSYNEQFFGPGTRLTVL.

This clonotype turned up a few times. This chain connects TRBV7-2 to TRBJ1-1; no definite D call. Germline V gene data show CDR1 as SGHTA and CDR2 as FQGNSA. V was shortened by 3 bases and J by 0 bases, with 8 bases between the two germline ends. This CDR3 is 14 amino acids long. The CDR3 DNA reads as TGTGCCAGCAGCTTCATCCAAATGAACACTGAAGCTTTCTTT. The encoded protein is CASSFIQMNTEAFF.

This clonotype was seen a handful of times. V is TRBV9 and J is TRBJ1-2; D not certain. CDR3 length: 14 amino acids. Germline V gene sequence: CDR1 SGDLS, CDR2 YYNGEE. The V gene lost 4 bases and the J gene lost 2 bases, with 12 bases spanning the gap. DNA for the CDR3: TGTGCCAGCAGCCCCACGGTAGAAAACTATGGCTACACCTTC. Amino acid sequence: CASSPTVENYGYTF.

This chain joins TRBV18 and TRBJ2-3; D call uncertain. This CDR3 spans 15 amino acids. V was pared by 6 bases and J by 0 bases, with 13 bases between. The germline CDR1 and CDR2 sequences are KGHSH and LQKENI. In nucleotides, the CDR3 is TGTGCCAGCTCGGGTCCCGGCATAAGCACAGATACGCAGTATTTT. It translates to CASSGPGISTDTQYF.

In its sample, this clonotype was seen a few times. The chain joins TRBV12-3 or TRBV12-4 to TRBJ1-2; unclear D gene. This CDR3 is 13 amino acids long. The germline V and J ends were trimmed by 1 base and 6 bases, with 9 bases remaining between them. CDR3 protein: CASSLEQNDGYTF. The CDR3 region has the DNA TGTGCCAGCAGTTTAGAACAGAACGATGGCTACACCTTC.

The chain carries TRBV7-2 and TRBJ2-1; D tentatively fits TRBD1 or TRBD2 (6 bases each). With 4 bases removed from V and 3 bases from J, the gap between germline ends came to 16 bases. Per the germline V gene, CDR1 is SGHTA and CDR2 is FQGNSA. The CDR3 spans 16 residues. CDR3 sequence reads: CASSSRDTGLYNEQFF. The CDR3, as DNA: TGTGCCAGCAGCTCGCGGGACACGGGCCTCTACAATGAGCAGTTCTTC.

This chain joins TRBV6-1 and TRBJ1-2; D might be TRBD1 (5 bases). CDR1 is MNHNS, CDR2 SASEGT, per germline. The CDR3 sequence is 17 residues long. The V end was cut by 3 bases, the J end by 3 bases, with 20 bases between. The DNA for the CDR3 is TGTGCCAGCAGTGAGGAAGGGGCACTTTCAGGAGACTATGGCTACACCTTC. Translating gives CASSEEGALSGDYGYTF.

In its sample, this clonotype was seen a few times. The CDR3 sequence: CASSMGLAGPRTQYF. Written as DNA, the CDR3 is TGTGCCAGCAGCATGGGACTAGCGGGGCCGCGGACCCAGTACTTC. The chain employs TRBV7-2 and TRBJ2-5; 13 bases line up with TRBD2. V trimming: 5 bases; J trimming: 7 bases; junction bases outside the gene matches: 7. In germline, CDR1 is SGHTA, CDR2 FQGNSA. The CDR3 runs 15 residues.

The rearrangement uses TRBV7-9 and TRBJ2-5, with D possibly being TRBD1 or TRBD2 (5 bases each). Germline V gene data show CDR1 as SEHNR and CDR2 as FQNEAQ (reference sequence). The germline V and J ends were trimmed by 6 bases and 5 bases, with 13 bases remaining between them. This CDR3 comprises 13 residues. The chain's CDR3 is CASSRFGGETQYF. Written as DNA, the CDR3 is TGTGCCAGCAGTCGATTTGGGGGTGAGACCCAGTACTTC.

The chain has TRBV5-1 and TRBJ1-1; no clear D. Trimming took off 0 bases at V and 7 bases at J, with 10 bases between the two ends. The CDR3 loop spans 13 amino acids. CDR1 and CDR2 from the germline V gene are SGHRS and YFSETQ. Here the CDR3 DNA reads TGCGCCAGCAGCTTGGATAGGGCCCTTGAAGCTTTCTTT. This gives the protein CASSLDRALEAFF.

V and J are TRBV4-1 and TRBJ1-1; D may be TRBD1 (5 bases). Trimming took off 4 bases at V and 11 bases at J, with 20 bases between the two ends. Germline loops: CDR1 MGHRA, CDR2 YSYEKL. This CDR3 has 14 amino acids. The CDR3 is CASSPGAGTAGAFF. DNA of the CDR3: TGCGCCAGCAGCCCCGGGGCAGGAACCGCGGGTGCTTTCTTT.

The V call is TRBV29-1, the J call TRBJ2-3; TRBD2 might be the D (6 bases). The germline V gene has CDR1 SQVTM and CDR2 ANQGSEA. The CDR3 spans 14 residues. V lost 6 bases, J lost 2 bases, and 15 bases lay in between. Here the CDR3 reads CSVARGMNTDTQYF. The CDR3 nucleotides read TGCAGCGTCGCTCGGGGGATGAACACAGATACGCAGTATTTT.

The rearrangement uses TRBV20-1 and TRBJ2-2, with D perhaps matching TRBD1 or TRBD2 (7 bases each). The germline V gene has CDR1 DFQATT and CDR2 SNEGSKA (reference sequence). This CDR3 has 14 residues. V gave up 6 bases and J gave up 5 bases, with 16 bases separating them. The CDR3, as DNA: TGCAGTGCCACGGGGGGACAGAGAACCGGGGAGCTGTTTTTT. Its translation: CSATGGQRTGELFF.

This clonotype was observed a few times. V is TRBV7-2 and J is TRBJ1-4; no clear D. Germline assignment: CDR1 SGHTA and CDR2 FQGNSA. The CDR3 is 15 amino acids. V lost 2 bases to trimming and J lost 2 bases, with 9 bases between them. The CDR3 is CASSLRLTTNEKLFF. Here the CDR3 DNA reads TGTGCCAGCAGCTTACGGTTGACTACTAATGAAAAACTGTTTTTT. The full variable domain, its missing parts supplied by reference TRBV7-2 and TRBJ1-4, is GAGVSQSPSNKVTEKGKDVELRCDPISGHTALYWYRQSLGQGLEFLIYFQGNSAPDKSGLPSDRFSAERTGGSVSTLTIQRTQQEDSAVYLCASSLRLTTNEKLFFGSGTQLSVL.

The CDR3 spells CASSSPLGSSYNEQFF. CDR3 DNA sequence: TGTGCCAGCAGTTCTCCTCTAGGGAGCTCCTACAATGAGCAGTTCTTC. J is TRBJ2-1 and V is TRBV6-2 or TRBV6-3; possible D gene TRBD2, 5 bases. The CDR3 covers 16 residues. V shed 4 bases and J shed 0 bases, with 13 bases lying between them. Germline CDR1 is MNHEY and CDR2 is SVGEGT.

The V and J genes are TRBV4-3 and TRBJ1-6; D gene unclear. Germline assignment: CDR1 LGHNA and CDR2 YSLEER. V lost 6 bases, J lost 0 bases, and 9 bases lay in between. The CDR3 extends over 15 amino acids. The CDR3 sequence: CASSPSLSYNSPLHF. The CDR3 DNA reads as TGCGCCAGCAGTCCCAGTCTCTCCTATAATTCACCCCTCCACTTT.

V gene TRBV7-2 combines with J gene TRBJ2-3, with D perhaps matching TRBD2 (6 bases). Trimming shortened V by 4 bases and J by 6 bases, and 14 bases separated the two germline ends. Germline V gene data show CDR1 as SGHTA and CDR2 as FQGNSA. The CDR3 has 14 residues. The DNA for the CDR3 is TGTGCCAGCAGCTCATCCCACCTAGCGGATACGCAGTATTTT. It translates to CASSSSHLADTQYF. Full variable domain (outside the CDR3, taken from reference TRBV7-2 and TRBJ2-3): GAGVSQSPSNKVTEKGKDVELRCDPISGHTALYWYRQSLGQGLEFLIYFQGNSAPDKSGLPSDRFSAERTGGSVSTLTIQRTQQEDSAVYLCASSSSHLADTQYFGPGTRLTVL.

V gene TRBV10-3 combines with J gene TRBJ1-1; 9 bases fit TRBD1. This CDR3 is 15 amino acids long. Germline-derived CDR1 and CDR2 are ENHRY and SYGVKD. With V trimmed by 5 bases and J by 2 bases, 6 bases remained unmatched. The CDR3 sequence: CAISLGQGYNTEAFF. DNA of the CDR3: TGTGCCATCAGTCTGGGACAGGGATATAACACTGAAGCTTTCTTT.

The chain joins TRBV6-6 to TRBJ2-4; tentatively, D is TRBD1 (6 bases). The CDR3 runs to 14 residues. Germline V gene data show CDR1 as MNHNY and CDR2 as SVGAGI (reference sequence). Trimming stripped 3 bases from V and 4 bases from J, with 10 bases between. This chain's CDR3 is CASSYFGQKNIQYF. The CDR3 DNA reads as TGTGCCAGCAGTTATTTTGGACAGAAAAACATTCAGTACTTC.

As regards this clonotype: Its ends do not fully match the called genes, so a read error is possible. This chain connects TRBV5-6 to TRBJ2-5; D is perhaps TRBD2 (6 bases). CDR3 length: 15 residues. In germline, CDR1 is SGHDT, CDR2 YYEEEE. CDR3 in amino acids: CASSLFMAGLETKYF. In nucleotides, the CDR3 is TGTGCCAGCAGCTTGTTTATGGCGGGATTGGAGACCAAGTACTTC.

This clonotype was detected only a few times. The CDR3 DNA is TGTGCCAGCAGTTACTCCGATGTTAGCGGAATATACAATGAGCAGTTCTTC. This gives the protein CASSYSDVSGIYNEQFF. The chain is built from TRBV6-2 or TRBV6-3 and TRBJ2-1; D may be TRBD2 (6 bases). Germline V gives CDR1 MNHEY, CDR2 SVGEGT. V shed 0 bases and J shed 4 bases, with 16 bases lying between them. The CDR3 totals 17 residues.